Described below is a single T cell receptor (beta chain) sequence and its context. Measured with immunoSEQ multiplex PCR; TCRdb has only the in-frame clones, and not every one. In the table there are 110,000 to 150,000 clones, around 82% of which are singletons. The V gene end was trimmed by 3 bases and the J gene end by 4 bases; junction bases not matched to a gene: 8. The V gene's germline CDR1 is SGHRS and CDR2 YFSETQ. The CDR3 is 16 amino acids. This specimen comes from a study of blood T cell repertoires in COVID-19. The overall study: The United States, Italy and Spain supplied acute and convalescent COVID-19 samples.

The chain is built from TRBV5-1 and TRBJ2-5; 11 nucleotides agree with TRBD2. The sequenced sample consisted of peripheral blood. The TCR originated in a human donor in a cohort sampled during active COVID-19. The CDR3: CASSSLAGGLGETQYF. CDR3 in DNA: TGCGCCAGCAGCTCCCTAGCGGGGGGTTTGGGAGAGACCCAGTACTTC.